This T cell receptor beta chain is from a study of CD8+ T cells in alopecia areata. Study-wide results and caveats: An increase in clonality over normal scalp was evident in lesional scalp, especially alopecia totalis/universalis.

It was cDNA, reverse transcribed from extracted RNA, that served as the sequencing template. The protocol was immunoSEQ multiplex PCR, while the TCRdb copy is restricted to in-frame clones and leaves out a portion. The data hold about 150,000 clones, with about nine tenths observed a single time. Germline values: CDR1 MNHNS, CDR2 SASEGT. This CDR3 has 15 residues. V was clipped by 0 bases and J by 2 bases, with 9 bases between them. Concerning this clone itself: Its matching antigen is unknown.

Peripheral blood samples and lesional scalp punch biopsies were obtained from alopecia areata patients. The receptor comes from a human donor with alopecia areata. V and J are TRBV6-1 and TRBJ2-3, with no clear D. This specimen was CD8+ T cells sorted from blood, taken at week 0. The DNA of the CDR3 is TGTGCCAGCAGTGAAGCAGAGGCAGACACAGATACGCAGTATTTT. This gives the protein CASSEAEADTDTQYF.